These 30 T cell receptor beta chains were sequenced from one sample in a study of blood T cell repertoires in COVID-19. Assay: immunoSEQ multiplex PCR; the TCRdb copy retains only in-frame clones and omits some. The sample records about 200,000 clones, around 80% being singletons. The sequenced sample was peripheral blood. Source of these receptors: a human donor in a cohort sampled during active COVID-19.

The chain is built from TRBV7-9 and TRBJ2-5, with D hard to call. The length of the CDR3 is 12 residues. Germline CDR1 and CDR2: SEHNR and FQNEAQ (reference sequence). V shed 5 bases and J shed 5 bases, with 9 bases lying between them. In DNA form, the CDR3 reads TGTGCCAGCAGCCTCCAGTCGGAGACCCAGTACTTC. As protein: CASSLQSETQYF.

Here the CDR3 reads CASSHRGAGEGYNYGYTF. CDR3 bases: TGTGCCAGCAGCCACAGAGGGGCAGGGGAGGGGTATAACTATGGCTACACCTTC. The chain joins TRBV28 to TRBJ1-2; a weak D match, TRBD1 (6 bases). The CDR3 is made up of 18 amino acids. The germline V gene has CDR1 MDHEN and CDR2 SYDVKM. Trimming stripped 6 bases from V and 1 base from J, with 24 bases between.

The chain recombines TRBV28 with TRBJ1-1, with 8 nucleotides matching TRBD1. The germline gives CDR1 MDHEN, CDR2 SYDVKM. V lost 8 bases, J lost 1 base, and 12 bases stayed unmatched. The CDR3 is made up of 16 amino acids. CDR3: CASGRHRGVSNTEAFF. The CDR3 DNA sequence: TGTGCCAGCGGCCGCCACAGGGGGGTCTCGAACACTGAAGCTTTCTTT. The whole variable domain, filled in from reference TRBV28 and TRBJ1-1, reads DVKVTQSSRYLVKRTGEKVFLECVQDMDHENMFWYRQDPGLGLRLIYFSYDVKMKEKGDIPEGYSVSREKKERFSLILESASTNQTSMYLCASGRHRGVSNTEAFFGQGTRLTVV.

This sequence joins TRBV12-5 and TRBJ1-3; D might be TRBD1 (5 bases). The CDR3 runs to 23 residues. The germline CDR1 and CDR2 sequences are LGHNT and FRNRAP. V was shortened by 2 bases and J by 0 bases, with 32 bases between the two germline ends. CDR3: CASGLYPRGITDAGESSGNTIYF. As DNA, the CDR3 is TGTGCTAGTGGTTTGTATCCCCGCGGAATCACCGACGCGGGGGAGAGCTCTGGAAACACCATATATTTT.

The chain has TRBV15 and TRBJ1-1; tentatively, D is TRBD1 (5 bases). The V gene lost 0 bases and the J gene lost 4 bases, with 9 bases spanning the gap. The germline V gene encodes CDR1 LNHNV and CDR2 YYDKDF (reference sequence). The CDR3 sequence is 14 residues long. The CDR3 spells CATSRDSGLTEAFF. CDR3 DNA: TGTGCCACCAGCAGAGATTCAGGGCTCACTGAAGCTTTCTTT.

This rearrangement joins TRBV3-1 (or the pseudogene TRBV3-2) to TRBJ1-6; the match to TRBD1 covers 7 bases. Germline-derived CDR1 and CDR2 are LGHDT and YNNKEL (reference sequence). The trim removed 3 bases at V and 6 bases at J, leaving 2 bases unmatched. The CDR3 is 14 residues long. DNA of the CDR3: TGTGCCAGCAGCCAGGGACAGTTTAATTCACCCCTCCACTTT. Amino acids: CASSQGQFNSPLHF.

The chain recombines TRBV15 with TRBJ2-7, with a tentative D call TRBD2 (6 bases). Per germline, CDR1 LNHNV and CDR2 YYDKDF (reference sequence). The CDR3 spans 15 residues. Deletions cut 3 bases from V and 6 bases from J, with 18 bases between. The CDR3 DNA follows: TGTGCCACCAGCAGCAACCGGGACTCAGCTAGCGAGCAGTACTTC. Amino acids: CATSSNRDSASEQYF.

CDR3 sequence (DNA): TGTGCCAGCTCCCGAACCAGGGGGGAGCGGAACACTGAAGCTTTCTTT. It is translated as CASSRTRGERNTEAFF. V gene TRBV18 combines with J gene TRBJ1-1; 7 nucleotides line up with TRBD1. Losses at the gene ends were 6 bases for V and 1 base for J; bases not matched to a gene: 11. CDR3 length equals 16 residues. Germline loops: CDR1 KGHSH, CDR2 LQKENI. Based on the CDR3 plus reference TRBV18 and TRBJ1-1, the full variable domain is NAGVMQNPRHLVRRRGQEARLRCSPMKGHSHVYWYRQLPEEGLKFMVYLQKENIIDESGMPKERFSAEFPKEGPSILRIQQVVRGDSAAYFCASSRTRGERNTEAFFGQGTRLTVV.

The rearrangement links TRBV20-1 to TRBJ1-2; D uncertain. The length of the CDR3 is 12 residues. V was clipped by 3 bases and J by 5 bases, with 10 bases between them. Per the germline V gene, CDR1 is DFQATT and CDR2 is SNEGSKA (reference sequence). The CDR3 region has the DNA TGCAGTGCTAGTCTGATAGCTTATGGCTACACCTTC. It codes for CSASLIAYGYTF.

The CDR3 region has the DNA TGCGCCACCAACGGGACAGACAATCAGCCCCAGCATTTT. Translation gives CATNGTDNQPQHF. The rearrangement uses TRBV10-1 and TRBJ1-5; 7 nucleotides align to TRBD1. V lost 10 bases, J lost 3 bases, and 6 bases stayed unmatched. This CDR3 has 13 amino acids. CDR1 WNHNN and CDR2 SYGVQD come from the germline V gene (reference sequence).

The chain has TRBV7-8 and TRBJ1-1, with D perhaps TRBD1 (5 bases). This CDR3 spans 14 amino acids. Trimming took 0 bases from V and 5 from J, leaving 10 bases between them. Germline CDR1 reads SGHVS; CDR2 reads FQNEAQ. CDR3 sequence: CASSLAGGQTEAFF. The DNA for the CDR3 is TGTGCCAGCAGCTTAGCGGGGGGTCAGACTGAAGCTTTCTTT. The full variable domain, its missing parts supplied by reference TRBV7-8 and TRBJ1-1, is GAGVSQSPRYKVAKRGQDVALRCDPISGHVSLFWYQQALGQGPEFLTYFQNEAQLDKSGLPSDRFFAERPEGSVSTLKIQRTQQEDSAVYLCASSLAGGQTEAFFGQGTRLTVV.

This rearrangement joins TRBV5-1 to TRBJ1-1; D perhaps matches TRBD1 (5 bases). CDR1 is SGHRS, CDR2 YFSETQ, per germline. Trimming pared 2 bases from V and 1 base from J, leaving 24 bases between. This CDR3 contains 19 residues. The CDR3 DNA sequence: TGCGCCAGCAGCTTTGCCACGAGGGACTCCTGGAGAAGGAACACTGAAGCTTTCTTT. Protein sequence: CASSFATRDSWRRNTEAFF.

The chain joins TRBV14 to TRBJ2-1, with D uncertain. Trimming left V 1 base short and J 10 bases short, with 8 bases between. From germline, CDR1 is SGHDN and CDR2 FVKESK. This CDR3 contains 12 residues. The CDR3 is CASSQGLLEQFF. As DNA, the CDR3 is TGTGCCAGCAGCCAAGGACTGCTAGAGCAGTTCTTC.

The J gene is TRBJ2-7, the V gene TRBV5-1, with D unresolved. Germline assignment: CDR1 SGHRS and CDR2 YFSETQ. The length of the CDR3 is 13 residues. V lost 0 bases and J lost 1, with 5 bases in between. The CDR3, as DNA: TGCGCCAGCAGCTTGGACGGTTCCTACGAGCAGTACTTC. This sequence encodes CASSLDGSYEQYF.

CDR3 coding DNA: TGTGCCAGCAGTCTTGGGGGACAGCCTGGAAACACCATATATTTT. Protein product: CASSLGGQPGNTIYF. V gene TRBV2 combines with J gene TRBJ1-3, with 7 positions matching TRBD1. The germline V gene encodes CDR1 SNHLY and CDR2 FYNNEI. The CDR3 spans 15 residues. V lost 5 bases and J lost 2; bases outside the gene matches: 6.

The V and J genes are TRBV28 and TRBJ1-5; 8 bases line up with TRBD1. Germline loops: CDR1 MDHEN, CDR2 SYDVKM. The V gene end was trimmed by 4 bases and the J gene end by 2 bases; junction bases not matched to a gene: 16. The CDR3 sequence is 19 residues long. CDR3 sequence: CASSSGSGQGFIGNQPQHF. DNA of the CDR3: TGTGCCAGCAGTTCAGGTAGCGGACAGGGATTCATCGGCAATCAGCCCCAGCATTTT.

This chain joins TRBV4-1 and TRBJ1-1, with no clear D. The CDR3 loop spans 15 amino acids. Trimming removed 0 bases from V and 0 bases from J, with 8 bases in between. In germline, CDR1 is MGHRA, CDR2 YSYEKL. CDR3 DNA: TGCGCCAGCAGCCAAGAGTCGGTACTGAACACTGAAGCTTTCTTT. Protein sequence: CASSQESVLNTEAFF.

The chain links TRBV2 to TRBJ2-3; 10 bases are a match to TRBD2. Germline CDR1 is SNHLY and CDR2 is FYNNEI. The CDR3 consists of 17 residues. The ends lost 8 bases at V and 8 bases at J; junction bases unmatched: 19. The CDR3 reads CASGGLLAGGLSGTQYF. CDR3 DNA: TGTGCCAGCGGGGGACTTTTAGCGGGGGGCCTATCAGGTACGCAGTATTTT.

The V gene is TRBV2, the J gene TRBJ2-7; TRBD1 agrees at 8 bases. The germline V gene encodes CDR1 SNHLY and CDR2 FYNNEI. The CDR3 spans 14 residues. V lost 5 bases and J lost 3; bases outside the gene matches: 6. CDR3 sequence: CASSPGTGIYEQYF. CDR3 sequence (DNA): TGTGCCAGCAGTCCCGGGACAGGAATCTACGAGCAGTACTTC.

A few counts support this clone. The chain recombines TRBV21-1 with TRBJ2-1; the table's TRBD1 call for D was not verified on the DNA. TRBV21-1 has pseudogene status. The CDR3 consists of 17 residues. As DNA, the CDR3 is TGTGCCAGAGGCCCACAGGGGCAAATAAACCACGACAATGAGCAGTTCTTC. Its translation: CARGPQGQINHDNEQFF.

This clone appeared a single time. CDR3 nucleotide sequence: TGTGCCACCAGTGACGTAAACAGGGGGGCTGAAGAGACCCAGTACTTC. This encodes CATSDVNRGAEETQYF. The rearrangement uses TRBV24-1 and TRBJ2-5; 8 nucleotides line up with TRBD1. The CDR3 is 16 amino acids. Per the germline V gene, CDR1 is KGHDR and CDR2 is SFDVKD. V lost 4 bases to trimming and J lost 3 bases; unmatched junction nucleotides: 9.

The CDR3 loop is CATSADRGLFYGYTF. CDR3 DNA: TGTGCCACCAGCGCTGATCGCGGGTTATTCTATGGCTACACCTTC. V gene TRBV15 combines with J gene TRBJ1-2; D is unclear. The germline gives CDR1 LNHNV, CDR2 YYDKDF (reference sequence). V was shortened by 5 bases and J by 4 bases, with 17 bases between the two germline ends. This CDR3 region has 15 residues.

The rearrangement links TRBV10-3 to TRBJ1-1; D may be TRBD1 (5 bases). Looked up from germline, CDR1 is ENHRY and CDR2 is SYGVKD. This CDR3 comprises 17 residues. Trimming left V 3 bases short and J 8 bases short, with 25 bases between. CDR3 DNA: TGTGCCATCAGTGACTTCATCGCGGGACGGAACCCGACAGAAGCTTTCTTT. It yields the protein CAISDFIAGRNPTEAFF.

The V and J genes are TRBV21-1 and TRBJ2-7; the table's D call TRBD1 went unverified against the DNA. TRBV21-1 corresponds to a pseudogene. The CDR3 sequence is 14 residues long. The CDR3 nucleotides read TGTGCCAGCAGCATCCCGGGACAGCTAGGCGAGCAGTACTTC. Translation: CASSIPGQLGEQYF.

The chain employs TRBV27 and TRBJ2-2; D possibly corresponds to TRBD2 (6 bases). Trimming left V 6 bases short and J 2 bases short, with 16 bases between. CDR1 and CDR2 (germline): MNHEY, SMNVEV (reference sequence). This CDR3 comprises 16 residues. In DNA, the CDR3 is TGTGCCAGCAGCAGACCTGGCGGGGCAAACACCGGGGAGCTGTTTTTT. Its protein is CASSRPGGANTGELFF.

Worth noting for this clone: The sample contains more than one DNA sequence encoding this CDR3. The V call is TRBV5-1, the J call TRBJ1-1, with a possible D match to TRBD1 (5 bases). This CDR3 is built from 14 residues. Trimming removed 1 base at V and 0 bases at J, with 7 bases between. The V gene's germline CDR1 is SGHRS and CDR2 YFSETQ. This chain's CDR3 is CASSLTGLNTEAFF. DNA of the CDR3: TGCGCCAGCAGCTTGACAGGTCTGAACACTGAAGCTTTCTTT.

V usage is TRBV5-1 and J usage is TRBJ2-5; 10 positions agree with TRBD2. CDR3 length: 15 residues. V lost 3 bases and J lost 6; bases outside the gene matches: 8. Germline-derived CDR1 and CDR2 are SGHRS and YFSETQ. CDR3 nucleotide sequence: TGCGCCAGCAGCTCCGAGCGGGGGGGCGTAAAGACCCAGTACTTC. This codes for CASSSERGGVKTQYF.

V and J are TRBV27 and TRBJ2-1, with D maybe TRBD2 (6 bases). This CDR3 comprises 12 residues. The germline V and J ends were trimmed by 6 bases and 9 bases, with 12 bases remaining between them. CDR1 MNHEY and CDR2 SMNVEV come from the germline V gene (reference sequence). This CDR3 is CASSWGGGEQFF. The CDR3 nucleotides read TGTGCCAGCAGCTGGGGAGGTGGTGAGCAGTTCTTC.

On this clone itself: One end of the junction is discordant with germline, which a read error may explain. This rearrangement joins TRBV2 to TRBJ2-1, with 16 bases matching TRBD2. This CDR3 is 14 amino acids long. The germline gives CDR1 SNHLY, CDR2 FYNNEI. CDR3 nucleotide sequence: TGTGCCAGCAGTGTGGGACTAGCGGGAGGGGTTTCTCTCTTC. Protein product: CASSVGLAGGVSLF.

This clone was counted once. CDR3 sequence (DNA): TGTGCCAGCAGCTTGGTAGTCAGCACAGATACGCAGTATTTT. It encodes CASSLVVSTDTQYF. The chain has TRBV5-5 and TRBJ2-3; D is unresolved. CDR1 is SGHKS, CDR2 YYEKEE, per germline (reference sequence). Trimming shortened V by 0 bases and J by 0 bases, and 5 bases separated the two germline ends. CDR3 length equals 14 residues.